Described below is a single T cell receptor beta chain sequence and its context. Its target is unknown. This entry comes from a study of cytomegalovirus exposure and HLA in healthy donors. General study findings and limits: Among the sequence variants, a highly shared cluster was likely an artifact of sequencing. CMV serostatus stood as the only immune exposure information on hand.

PCR involved 60 Vbeta and 13 Jbeta primers. The protocol was immunoSEQ multiplex PCR, while the TCRdb copy is restricted to in-frame clones and leaves out a portion. Of 100,000 to 150,000 clones in the sample, over 65% are singletons; the top ten hold 1.8%. This CDR3 has 15 residues. V was shortened by 1 base and J by 5 bases, with 15 bases between the two germline ends. Germline assignment: CDR1 SGHDT and CDR2 YYEEEE. The chain links TRBV5-6 to TRBJ1-2; D not resolved. The receptor was isolated from a female donor in good health and CMV-seropositive. What was sequenced was PBMCs. CDR3 coding DNA: TGTGCCAGCAGCTTGAAGTCGGGGTCCGGGTATGGCTACACCTTC. As protein: CASSLKSGSGYGYTF.